These T cell receptor beta chains were read from a single sample in a study of blood T cell repertoires in COVID-19. Data came from immunoSEQ multiplex PCR; TCRdb stores just in-frame clones and leaves some out. The data show tens of thousands of clones, roughly 89% seen once. Sequencing input: peripheral blood. These receptor sequences come from a human donor in a cohort sampled during active COVID-19. Both conserved end residues are part of each CDR3. A D gene is named only where the DNA matches it firmly. Clone sizes are given selectively: once, few, many, or a class where the clone is expanded.

clone size,V gene,D gene,CDR3 length,J gene,CDR3 DNA,CDR3 protein
NA,TRBV2,NA,14,TRBJ2-7,TGTGCCAGCAGTGAAACTAGCTACTCCTACGAGCAGTACTTC,CASSETSYSYEQYF
NA,TRBV5-6,TRBD1,15,TRBJ1-2,TGTGCCAGCAGCCACCGGGACAGCTTACCCTATGGCTACACCTTC,CASSHRDSLPYGYTF
NA,TRBV3-1/TRBV3-2,NA,14,TRBJ1-2,TGTGCCAGCAGCCAAGATAACAGGGCCGGCGGCTACACCTTC,CASSQDNRAGGYTF
NA,TRBV7-3,TRBD2,16,TRBJ2-2,TGTGCCAGCAGCCGACTAGCGGGAGGTAACACCGGGGAGCTGTTTTTT,CASSRLAGGNTGELFF
NA,TRBV10-2,TRBD2,13,TRBJ2-3,TGCGCCGCCGGAGCCCTCGGGGGGGATACGCAGTATTTT,CAAGALGGDTQYF
NA,TRBV18,TRBD1,14,TRBJ2-5,TGTGCCAGCTCACCGGTGGGACAGGGAGAGACCCAGTACTTC,CASSPVGQGETQYF
NA,TRBV28,NA,14,TRBJ1-1,TGTGCCAGCAGTTTAGGGGGGGATCTCTCTGAAGCTTTCTTT,CASSLGGDLSEAFF
NA,TRBV3-1/TRBV3-2,NA,16,TRBJ1-4,TGTGCCAGCAGCCAAGATGATCGGTGGGGCTTTGAAAAACTGTTTTTT,CASSQDDRWGFEKLFF
NA,TRBV5-1,TRBD2,16,TRBJ2-7,TGCGCCAGCAGCTCAAGACTAGCGGGAGCAGTTGACGAGCAGTACTTC,CASSSRLAGAVDEQYF
NA,TRBV5-1,TRBD2,15,TRBJ2-3,TGCGCCAGCAGCTTGGGGGAGGGCCGCACAGATACGCAGTATTTT,CASSLGEGRTDTQYF
NA,TRBV25-1,TRBD2,18,TRBJ2-7,TGTGCCAGCAGAATGACGGGTAGCGGGGGGTTCGTCCTACCGGAGCAGTACTTC,CASRMTGSGGFVLPEQYF
NA,TRBV6-5,NA,16,TRBJ2-7,TGTGCCAGCAGTTACGTCGATTTAAGAGGGGGCTACGAGCAGTACTTC,CASSYVDLRGGYEQYF
NA,TRBV30,NA,12,TRBJ2-7,TGTGCCTGGAGTGACAGGGTCTACGAGCAGTACTTC,CAWSDRVYEQYF
NA,TRBV2,NA,11,TRBJ1-5,TGTGCCAGCAGTGGATCCCGGGTCAGACATTTT,CASSGSRVRHF
NA,TRBV11-1,TRBD1,15,TRBJ2-1,TGTGCCAGCAGCGAGCGGGACAGGGGTTACAATGAGCAGTTCTTC,CASSERDRGYNEQFF
few,TRBV15,NA,16,TRBJ2-1,TGTGCCACCAGCAGACTCGAGATGAGCTCCTACAATGAGCAGTTCTTC,CATSRLEMSSYNEQFF
NA,TRBV6-1,NA,11,TRBJ2-7,TGTGCCAGCAGTGACCTCTACGAGCAGTACTTC,CASSDLYEQYF
NA,TRBV3-1/TRBV3-2,NA,14,TRBJ1-1,TGTGCCAGCAGCCAAGATACAGGGAGAACTGAAGCTTTCTTT,CASSQDTGRTEAFF
NA,TRBV10-2,TRBD1,14,TRBJ2-7,TGCGCCAGCAGTGAGAGACAGGGTCTCTACGAGCAGTACTTC,CASSERQGLYEQYF
NA,TRBV7-9,NA,12,TRBJ1-5,TGTGCCAGCAGCTCAGGTTTTCAGCCCCAGCATTTT,CASSSGFQPQHF
NA,TRBV9,NA,14,TRBJ1-1,TGTGCCAGCAGCGTAGTTGGAGGGGACACTGAAGCTTTCTTT,CASSVVGGDTEAFF
NA,TRBV6-2/TRBV6-3,TRBD1,14,TRBJ2-2,TGTGCCAGCAGTAGACAGGGTCGGACCGGGGAGCTGTTTTTT,CASSRQGRTGELFF
once,TRBV11-3,NA,15,TRBJ2-4,TGTGCCAGCAGCTTAGGGGGGGGCAGAGAAAACATTCAGTACTTC,CASSLGGGRENIQYF
NA,TRBV27,TRBD2,16,TRBJ2-1,TGTGCCAGCAGTTTATCGACGGGAGGCTCCTACAATGAGCAGTTCTTC,CASSLSTGGSYNEQFF
NA,TRBV7-8,TRBD1,15,TRBJ2-7,TGTGCCAGCAGCGCCTACGACAGGGCGGTTTTCGAGCAGTACTTC,CASSAYDRAVFEQYF
NA,TRBV5-4,TRBD1,15,TRBJ2-1,TGTGCCAGCAGCTTTAGGACAGGGGCCTACAATGAGCAGTTCTTC,CASSFRTGAYNEQFF
NA,TRBV9,NA,15,TRBJ1-3,TGTGCCAGCAGTGAATGGGACACCTCTGGAAACACCATATATTTT,CASSEWDTSGNTIYF
NA,TRBV5-1,NA,16,TRBJ2-7,TGCGCCAGCAGCCTTTGGGGAGATAAGTCATCCTACGAGCAGTACTTC,CASSLWGDKSSYEQYF
NA,TRBV7-9,NA,17,TRBJ1-4,TGTGCCAGCAGCTTAGGAGGTTTCAGCCGGAGAAATGAAAAACTGTTTTTT,CASSLGGFSRRNEKLFF
NA,TRBV6-6,TRBD1,17,TRBJ1-6,TGTGCCAGCAGTCGCCAGACAGGGCTCACGGGCAATTCACCCCTCCACTTT,CASSRQTGLTGNSPLHF
few,TRBV5-1,TRBD1,14,TRBJ2-7,TGCGCCAGCAGCTTCGGACAGGGGAACTACGAGCAGTACTTC,CASSFGQGNYEQYF
NA,TRBV4-2,TRBD2,18,TRBJ2-2,TGTGCCAGCAGCCTGACGCGACGGACTAGCGGGAGGTCCGGGGAGCTGTTTTTT,CASSLTRRTSGRSGELFF
NA,TRBV3-1/TRBV3-2,NA,16,TRBJ2-1,TGTGCCAGCAGCCCCCTGCAGGACTACATCTACAATGAGCAGTTCTTC,CASSPLQDYIYNEQFF
NA,TRBV19,NA,15,TRBJ2-2,TGTGCCAGTAGTAATTGGGGGCGCTTCGCCGGGGAGCTGTTTTTT,CASSNWGRFAGELFF
NA,TRBV10-3,NA,14,TRBJ2-1,TGTGCCATCAGTGAGTCGCAGGGCGGCAATGAGCAGTTCTTC,CAISESQGGNEQFF
NA,TRBV12-3/TRBV12-4,NA,12,TRBJ2-1,TGTGCCAGCAGTTTCCTATACAATGAGCAGTTCTTC,CASSFLYNEQFF
NA,TRBV18,TRBD1,14,TRBJ1-2,TGTGCCAGCTCACGGTCGGACAGGGCAAACGGCTACACCTTC,CASSRSDRANGYTF
NA,TRBV7-6,NA,11,TRBJ2-7,TGTGCCAGCAGCGACAGAAGCGAGCAGTACTTC,CASSDRSEQYF
few,TRBV19,NA,13,TRBJ1-2,TGTGCCAGTAGTATTGACGGGGAGGGTGGCTACACCTTC,CASSIDGEGGYTF
NA,TRBV5-1,NA,17,TRBJ1-6,TGCGCCAGCAGCTTGGATCCCGGGAGCTCCTATAATTCACCCCTCCACTTT,CASSLDPGSSYNSPLHF
once,TRBV5-1,TRBD2,18,TRBJ2-3,TGCGCCAGCAGCCCCCACGGGACTAGCGGGGAATACACAGATACGCAGTATTTT,CASSPHGTSGEYTDTQYF
once,TRBV4-3,TRBD2,15,TRBJ2-1,TGCGCCAGCAGCCAAGAAGGCGGGAGGGCCGGTGAGCAGTTCTTC,CASSQEGGRAGEQFF
NA,TRBV3-1/TRBV3-2,TRBD1,14,TRBJ1-4,TGTGCCAGCAGACTGCAGGGGGCTAATGAAAAACTGTTTTTT,CASRLQGANEKLFF
NA,TRBV7-9,TRBD1,13,TRBJ1-1,TGTGCCAGCAGCTTATCAGGGGGCACTGAAGCTTTCTTT,CASSLSGGTEAFF
NA,TRBV27,TRBD2,15,TRBJ2-1,TGTGCCAGCAGTCCTGGGACTAGATTACACAATGAGCAGTTCTTC,CASSPGTRLHNEQFF
NA,TRBV2,NA,15,TRBJ2-7,TGTGCCAGCAGTCCTGGGGACTCGAGCTCCTACGAGCAGTACTTC,CASSPGDSSSYEQYF
NA,TRBV7-2,NA,13,TRBJ2-3,TGTGCCAGCAGCCCCTCCTACACAGATACGCAGTATTTT,CASSPSYTDTQYF
NA,TRBV5-1,TRBD1,15,TRBJ2-3,TGCGCCAGCAGCTCACAGGGGTCCAGCACAGATACGCAGTATTTT,CASSSQGSSTDTQYF
NA,TRBV7-9,NA,16,TRBJ1-2,TGTGCCAGCAGTCCGTCAGGGTTTGGGTATGACTATGGCTACACCTTC,CASSPSGFGYDYGYTF